The 7 T cell receptor beta chains reported below all come from one sample, sequenced in a study of T cell changes during pregnancy in multiple sclerosis. TCRdb keeps only in-frame clones here, not all; method: immunoSEQ multiplex PCR. Here the sample spans approximately 80,000 clones, around 93% being singletons. Source: peripheral blood, taken in the third trimester of pregnancy. The source is a female donor with multiple sclerosis, enrolled in a pregnancy study.

The genes are TRBV7-9 and TRBJ2-1, with unresolved D. The CDR3 contains 17 residues. Germline-derived CDR1 and CDR2 are SEHNR and FQNEAQ (reference sequence). V dropped 0 bases and J dropped 7 bases, with 19 bases sitting between them. The CDR3: CASSLAPPGASRNEQFF. DNA of the CDR3: TGTGCCAGCAGCTTAGCCCCTCCAGGCGCGTCAAGGAATGAGCAGTTCTTC.

The CDR3 here is CASSSDWSSYEQYF. Written as DNA, the CDR3 is TGTGCCAGCAGCTCGGACTGGAGCTCCTACGAGCAGTACTTC. This chain joins TRBV7-8 and TRBJ2-7; tentatively, D is TRBD2 (5 bases). The ends were cut back, 4 bases at V and 0 bases at J, with 10 bases in the middle. Germline assignment: CDR1 SGHVS and CDR2 FQNEAQ. CDR3 length: 14 residues.

This clone came up once. The chain employs TRBV6-5 and TRBJ1-5; TRBD1 agrees at 7 bases. This CDR3 contains 15 residues. Germline values: CDR1 MNHEY, CDR2 SVGAGI. V was pared by 6 bases and J by 3 bases, with 8 bases of the junction left unmatched. In DNA, the CDR3 is TGTGCCAGCAGCCACCGGGACAGCTTCAATCAGCCCCAGCATTTT. Its protein is CASSHRDSFNQPQHF.

The chain joins TRBV6-1 to TRBJ1-4; D possibly corresponds to TRBD1 (5 bases). The V gene's germline CDR1 is MNHNS and CDR2 SASEGT. The CDR3 has 15 amino acids. Deletions cut 4 bases from V and 0 bases from J, with 9 bases between. The DNA of the CDR3 is TGTGCCAGCAGTGGGGGGGGTGCAACTAATGAAAAACTGTTTTTT. Protein sequence: CASSGGGATNEKLFF.

This clone came up once. This chain links TRBV27 with TRBJ2-7; 7 bases agree with TRBD1. The CDR3 sequence is 13 residues long. The V gene's germline CDR1 is MNHEY and CDR2 SMNVEV (reference sequence). V gave up 3 bases and J gave up 9 bases; unmatched junction bases: 8. CDR3 in amino acids: CASSFPDRSRQYF. CDR3 nucleotides: TGTGCCAGCAGTTTCCCGGACAGGTCTAGGCAGTACTTC.

This chain connects TRBV4-1 to TRBJ2-5; 7 bases fit TRBD1. The CDR3 totals 17 residues. Germline V gives CDR1 MGHRA, CDR2 YSYEKL. The V gene end was trimmed by 3 bases and the J gene end by 7 bases; junction bases not matched to a gene: 17. CDR3 residues: CASSQAQRQGLSGTQYF. CDR3 bases: TGCGCCAGCAGCCAGGCCCAACGACAGGGTCTCTCGGGGACCCAGTACTTC.

This chain joins TRBV10-3 and TRBJ2-3; 8 bases agree with TRBD2. Germline trimming cut 10 bases from V and 2 bases from J; bases unmatched to any gene: 5. The CDR3 loop spans 13 amino acids. The V gene's germline CDR1 is ENHRY and CDR2 SYGVKD. The CDR3 is CATGGGFTDTQYF. The CDR3 bases are TGTGCCACCGGCGGGGGGTTCACAGATACGCAGTATTTT.